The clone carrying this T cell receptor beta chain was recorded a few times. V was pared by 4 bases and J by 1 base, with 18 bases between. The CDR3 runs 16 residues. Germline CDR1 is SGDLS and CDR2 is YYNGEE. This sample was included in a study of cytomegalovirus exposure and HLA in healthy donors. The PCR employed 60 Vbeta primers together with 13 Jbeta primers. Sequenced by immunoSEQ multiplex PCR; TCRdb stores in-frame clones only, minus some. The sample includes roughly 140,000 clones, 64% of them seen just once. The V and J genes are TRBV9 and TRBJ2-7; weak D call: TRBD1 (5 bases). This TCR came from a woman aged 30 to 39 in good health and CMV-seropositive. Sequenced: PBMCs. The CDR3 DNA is TGTGCCAGCAGCTCCTCCGGAACAGGTGTTTCCTACGAGCAGTACTTC. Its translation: CASSSSGTGVSYEQYF.